This TCR beta chain was sequenced in a study of T cells in Graves' hyperthyroidism and ophthalmopathy (dated 2019 in TCRdb). Turning to the overall study: To identify distinguishing TCR V-J signatures, a discovery cohort of some 100 patients was used, comprising 43 with Graves' ophthalmopathy and under 60 with stable Graves' hyperthyroidism. Whether ophthalmopathy could be predicted prospectively was tested in an independent validation cohort made up of approximately 19 hyperthyroidism patients plus 17 patients who later progressed to ophthalmopathy. The 85 to 100 discovery patients were randomly split 7:3 into training and test sets. The study also compared thyroid tissue and blood T-cell repertoires from about six Graves' hyperthyroidism patients. After blood sampling, hyperthyroidism patients were treated with methimazole at a starting dose of 30 mg daily, and ophthalmopathy patients were treated with high-dose intravenous methylprednisolone. The paper describes TCR Vbeta CDR3 sequencing of some 130 peripheral blood samples, made up of fewer than 50 ophthalmopathy patients, around 73 hyperthyroidism patients and 17 progressor patients.

TCR beta CDR3 regions were amplified from RNA transcripts. The first round of RT-PCR for the TCR CDR3 was performed with the HTBI primer set and the Qiagen OneStep RT-PCR kit. The libraries were constructed in a second round of multiplex PCR and then size-selected and purified. Libraries were sequenced paired-end with 100 bp reads on an Illumina HiSeq2000. Under the source paper's analysis protocol: SOAPnuke was used to process the raw data, with reads discarded if the reads contained adapters or uncalled bases, had a mean Phred below 15, or lacked an exact constant-primer or identifier match. High-quality paired reads were merged with COPE v1.2.5, and unique nucleotide sequences were defined as clonotypes. MiTCR v1.1 was used to align the clonotypes against IMGT TRBV, TRBD and TRBJ reference segments. The analysis was restricted to V-J combinations with a frequency above 0.0001, which together covered roughly 99% of the repertoires. The TCS score was defined as the ratio of F50 (clonal expansion) to E x V (chaos), calculated using BLOSUM62-based TCRdist between CDR3 peptides within each V-J. Welch's t-statistics and random forest reduced approximately 520 V-J features to 10 to 15, which were used in a naive Bayes classifier (R e1071). Thyroid-blood repertoire similarity was quantified with the Morisita-Horn index. In TCRdb, the public reads were trimmed at Q25 with fastp and aligned with MiXCR, with productive beta chains retained. Each entry merges the rows of one CDR3 protein and shows their most common DNA and genes. The V and J calls, along with clone size, are taken from TCRdb and not from the paper's own processing. This sample holds 600,000 to 700,000 distinct CDR3 sequences; over 40% were observed only once. The biggest ten clones account for under 8.5% of the sample.

Inclusive of the bounding cysteine and phenylalanine, the CDR3 is 14 residues long. Solely the CDR3 DNA is kept, with 42 bases framed from the first base. CDR1 is given as KGHDR and CDR2 as SFDVKD, both from the germline V gene. Findings and caveats that apply to the study as a whole: In validation, the model predicted progression to ophthalmopathy with roughly 66% sensitivity and about 73% specificity, a median of about six months before onset. Ophthalmopathy was separated from stable hyperthyroidism by a 13 V-J signature model, with about 86% sensitivity and approximately 84% specificity obtained in cross-validation and 80%/75% obtained in testing. Most expanded thyroid clonotypes (frequency above 0.001) were also found in blood, which suggests that blood repertoires may mirror thyroid immune responses. No statistical method was used to fix the sample size in advance, and group allocation was not hidden from the investigators.

The study excluded patients with uncontrolled infections, other autoimmune diseases, pregnancy or lactation. Clinical symptoms, serum thyroxine and TRAb, thyroid ultrasound, and orbital computed tomography formed the basis for the diagnoses. Total RNA was extracted using Trizol reagent, and RNA quality was assessed on an Agilent 2100 Bioanalyzer. About this clonotype: No cognate antigen has been identified for it. At one end the junction does not follow the germline gene, possibly because of a read error.

The source material was peripheral blood or thyroid tissue (not recorded which). This chain joins TRBV24-1 to TRBJ1-2; too little of a D gene remains to name it. The clonotype was recovered from an adult man with Graves' disease, either hyperthyroidism or ophthalmopathy (not recorded which). The nucleotide sequence reads as follows: TGTGCCACACCCCTCACGGGAGTGAACTCTGGCTACACCTTC. This yields the protein CATPLTGVNSGYTF.